This section outlines one T cell receptor (beta chain) sequence together with its context. These data are taken from a study of blood T cell repertoires in COVID-19. Produced via immunoSEQ multiplex PCR; TCRdb's table is partial and in-frame only. The data show 130,000 to 150,000 clones, approximately 86% seen once. The CDR3 has 14 amino acids. Germline values: CDR1 SGHAT, CDR2 FQNNGV. After removal of 0 bases from V and 4 bases from J, the junction contained 2 bases not matched to a gene. This TCR was recovered from a woman in her forties with active or convalescent COVID-19. The sequenced sample consisted of peripheral blood. This chain connects TRBV11-2 to TRBJ2-7; 8 positions match TRBD1. The CDR3 region is CASSLDRGQYEQYF. The CDR3, as DNA: TGTGCCAGCAGCTTAGACAGGGGGCAATACGAGCAGTACTTC.